This is a list of T cell receptor beta chains from one sample in a study of blood T cell repertoires in COVID-19. TCRdb keeps only in-frame clones here, not all; method: immunoSEQ multiplex PCR. The sample yields approximately 200,000 clones, about 85% seen once. The sample comprised peripheral blood. The source of these receptors is a woman under 40 with active or convalescent COVID-19. Each CDR3 is given with its conserved first and last residue. A D gene is named only where the DNA matches it firmly. Part of the rows lack a size; the others show once, few, many or a class for expanded clones.

abundance: once; d_gene: TRBD2; v_gene: TRBV11-3; j_gene: TRBJ2-1; CDR3nt: TGTGCCAGCAGCGATACCAAGGGCGGGAGGTTACGCTCCTACAATGAGCAGTTCTTC; CDR3aa: CASSDTKGGRLRSYNEQFF
abundance: .; d_gene: .; v_gene: TRBV11-2; j_gene: TRBJ2-6; CDR3nt: TGTGCCAGCAGCTTACAGAGGACCAACGTCCTGACTTTC; CDR3aa: CASSLQRTNVLTF
abundance: .; d_gene: TRBD1; v_gene: TRBV4-1; j_gene: TRBJ1-2; CDR3nt: TGCGCCAGCAGAGGGACAGGGGGTAACTATGGCTACACCTTC; CDR3aa: CASRGTGGNYGYTF
abundance: .; d_gene: TRBD1; v_gene: TRBV5-6; j_gene: TRBJ2-2; CDR3nt: TGTGCCAGCAGCGGGACCGGGACAGGGTACACCGGGGAGCTGTTTTTT; CDR3aa: CASSGTGTGYTGELFF
abundance: .; d_gene: .; v_gene: TRBV4-1; j_gene: TRBJ2-2; CDR3nt: TGCGCCAGCAGCCCTCCTGACAGGATAACGAACACCGGGGAGCTGTTTTTT; CDR3aa: CASSPPDRITNTGELFF
abundance: .; d_gene: TRBD1; v_gene: TRBV5-1; j_gene: TRBJ1-2; CDR3nt: TGCGCCAGCAGCCAGACCTCCGGGACAGTCTATGGCTACACCTTC; CDR3aa: CASSQTSGTVYGYTF
abundance: .; d_gene: TRBD2; v_gene: TRBV9; j_gene: TRBJ2-5; CDR3nt: TGTGCCAGCAGCGCCCTAGCGGGGAGTCAAGAGACCCAGTACTTC; CDR3aa: CASSALAGSQETQYF
abundance: .; d_gene: .; v_gene: TRBV28; j_gene: TRBJ1-6; CDR3nt: TGTGCCAGCATTACAGGGAGCTCCTATAATTCACCCCTCCACTTT; CDR3aa: CASITGSSYNSPLHF
abundance: .; d_gene: TRBD1; v_gene: TRBV28; j_gene: TRBJ2-3; CDR3nt: TGTGCCAGCAGTAGATTTAGTGGGACAGCAGATACGCAGTATTTT; CDR3aa: CASSRFSGTADTQYF
abundance: .; d_gene: .; v_gene: TRBV10-3; j_gene: TRBJ1-1; CDR3nt: TGTGCCATCAGTGAGGCCGGGAACACTGAAGCTTTCTTT; CDR3aa: CAISEAGNTEAFF
abundance: .; d_gene: .; v_gene: TRBV19; j_gene: TRBJ1-1; CDR3nt: TGTGCCAGTAGTATGGGAGGCTGGGGGGTGACTGAAGCTTTCTTT; CDR3aa: CASSMGGWGVTEAFF
abundance: .; d_gene: .; v_gene: TRBV12-2; j_gene: TRBJ2-1; CDR3nt: TGTGCAAGTCGTGGGGGAGGGTACAATGAGCAGTTCTTC; CDR3aa: CASRGGGYNEQFF
abundance: .; d_gene: .; v_gene: TRBV3-1/TRBV3-2; j_gene: TRBJ1-3; CDR3nt: TGTGCCAGCAGCCAACAGGCTTTCACCATATATTTT; CDR3aa: CASSQQAFTIYF
abundance: .; d_gene: .; v_gene: TRBV2; j_gene: TRBJ2-5; CDR3nt: TGTGCCAGCACCACGGAAGGTGGAGGTGAGACCCAGTACTTC; CDR3aa: CASTTEGGGETQYF
abundance: once; d_gene: .; v_gene: TRBV28; j_gene: TRBJ1-1; CDR3nt: TGTGCCAGCAGAAAAACGACTGGAGGCACTGAAGCTTTCTTT; CDR3aa: CASRKTTGGTEAFF
abundance: .; d_gene: .; v_gene: TRBV19; j_gene: TRBJ2-7; CDR3nt: TGTGCCAGTAGTACACAGGGAGACGAGCAGTACTTC; CDR3aa: CASSTQGDEQYF